Listed below are T cell receptor beta chains from one sample, sequenced in a study of T-cell reconstitution after alpha-beta-depleted transplantation in children. TCRdb itself ran the PCR reads through MiXCR, one entry per CDR3 protein. The sample lists some 590,000 distinct CDR3 sequences; about 11% were seen once. Sequenced material: PBMCs from the stem cell graft donor, taken from the stem cell graft. The source is a human donor who donated a stem cell graft to a child with acute myeloid leukemia. Each CDR3 is given with its conserved first and last residue. D genes are given only for firm matches. Not every row has a clone size; where given, it reads once, few, many or a size class.

TRBV7-9,few,15,TRBJ2-3,-,CASSAPSASTDTQYF,TGTGCCAGCAGCGCCCCAAGTGCTAGCACAGATACGCAGTATTTT
TRBV11-2,-,19,TRBJ2-1,-,CASSLDWGFSGVIYNEQFF,TGTGCCAGCAGCTTAGATTGGGGATTTTCGGGGGTCATCTACAATGAGCAGTTCTTC
TRBV2,-,13,TRBJ2-1,-,CAITPTGYNEQFF,TGTGCCATCACCCCAACAGGGTACAATGAGCAGTTCTTC
TRBV6-5,few,14,TRBJ1-2,-,CASSSSSGGYGYTF,TGTGCCAGCAGTTCCTCTTCCGGCGGGTATGGCTACACCTTC
TRBV9,few,16,TRBJ2-2,-,CASSAGGQASTGELFF,TGTGCCAGCAGCGCGGGCGGCCAGGCGTCGACCGGGGAGCTGTTTTTT
TRBV7-2,-,13,TRBJ1-6,-,CASSSNLNSPLHF,TGTGCCAGCAGCTCCAATCTAAATTCACCCCTCCACTTT
TRBV27,many,15,TRBJ2-1,TRBD2,CASSRSGRGRNEQFF,TGTGCCAGCAGTCGTAGCGGGAGGGGAAGGAATGAGCAGTTCTTC
TRBV5-1,many,16,TRBJ2-7,TRBD2,CASSPRTSGRSDEQYF,TGCGCCAGCAGCCCCCGGACTAGCGGGCGCTCGGACGAGCAGTACTTC
TRBV20-1,many,13,TRBJ1-5,-,CSAREGGDQPQHF,TGCAGTGCTAGAGAGGGGGGAGATCAGCCCCAGCATTTT
TRBV7-7,few,15,TRBJ2-1,-,CASSLGPFSYNEQFF,TGTGCTAGCAGCTTAGGCCCATTCTCCTACAATGAGCAGTTCTTC
TRBV6-2/TRBV6-3,-,15,TRBJ2-7,TRBD2,CASSRGRLGLYEQYF,TGTGCCAGCAGCCGCGGGAGGCTGGGCCTCTACGAGCAGTACTTC
TRBV2,-,16,TRBJ2-1,-,CASSVPASRIYNEQFF,TGTGCCAGCAGTGTACCGGCTAGCAGAATCTACAATGAGCAGTTCTTC
TRBV27,many,15,TRBJ1-5,-,CASSLSGSSNQPQHF,TGTGCCAGCAGTTTATCTGGGTCTAGCAATCAGCCCCAGCATTTT
TRBV3-1,-,18,TRBJ1-2,TRBD1,CTSSRVGGTGQGNYGYTF,TGTACCAGCAGCCGAGTCGGCGGGACAGGGCAGGGTAACTATGGCTACACCTTC
TRBV12-3/TRBV12-4,few,14,TRBJ1-2,-,CATSQGGVGFGYTF,TGTGCCACCTCACAGGGCGGGGTGGGATTCGGCTACACCTTC
TRBV3-1,few,12,TRBJ2-1,-,CASSLLKSEQFF,TGTGCCAGCAGCCTCCTAAAGTCTGAGCAGTTCTTC
TRBV19,many,12,TRBJ2-1,-,CASSFQWDEQFF,TGTGCCAGTAGTTTCCAGTGGGATGAGCAGTTCTTC
TRBV29-1,-,13,TRBJ2-5,TRBD2,CSARAGLQETQYF,TGCAGCGCCCGAGCGGGGCTCCAAGAGACCCAGTACTTC
TRBV20-1,-,15,TRBJ2-6,-,CSARWGLSGANVLTF,TGCAGTGCTAGATGGGGCCTCTCTGGGGCCAACGTCCTGACTTTC
TRBV7-2,many,14,TRBJ2-3,-,CASLLSGGTDTQYF,TGTGCCAGCCTTCTTTCGGGTGGCACAGATACGCAGTATTTT
TRBV12-3/TRBV12-4,few,15,TRBJ2-2,TRBD1,CASRSRQGDTGELFF,TGTGCCAGCAGGTCCCGACAGGGGGACACCGGGGAGCTGTTTTTT
TRBV20-1,few,11,TRBJ2-1,-,CSTQVGLEQFF,TGCAGTACCCAAGTCGGACTTGAGCAGTTCTTC
TRBV20-1,many,15,TRBJ2-1,TRBD2,CSASGLAASRGEQFF,TGCAGTGCTTCCGGACTAGCGGCTTCGAGGGGTGAGCAGTTCTTC
TRBV4-1,-,16,TRBJ1-5,TRBD1,CASSLDTGQGYQPQHF,TGCGCCAGCAGCCTAGATACGGGACAGGGGTATCAGCCCCAGCATTTT
TRBV24-1,many,14,TRBJ2-1,TRBD2,CAPVGGRYHNEQFF,TGTGCCCCTGTTGGCGGGAGATATCACAATGAGCAGTTCTTC
TRBV6-2/TRBV6-3,-,13,TRBJ2-5,-,CASSLGLVETQYF,TGTGCCAGCAGCCTCGGACTCGTGGAGACCCAGTACTTC
TRBV5-1,few,15,TRBJ2-3,-,CASKNGDPLGDTQYF,TGCGCCAGCAAAAACGGCGATCCGCTTGGGGATACGCAGTATTTT
TRBV6-2/TRBV6-3,-,12,TRBJ1-5,-,CASSYDNQPQHF,TGTGCCAGCAGCTATGACAATCAGCCCCAGCATTTT
TRBV29-1,many,11,TRBJ2-1,-,CSVEEYNEQFF,TGCAGCGTTGAGGAGTACAATGAGCAGTTCTTC
TRBV12-3/TRBV12-4,many,16,TRBJ2-2,TRBD2,CASRVGRAPNTGELFF,TGTGCCAGCAGAGTCGGGAGGGCCCCGAACACCGGGGAGCTGTTTTTT
TRBV7-3,many,15,TRBJ2-7,-,CASSLSPGDTYEQYF,TGTGCCAGCAGCTTATCCCCAGGGGATACCTACGAGCAGTACTTC
TRBV5-8,-,16,TRBJ2-1,-,CASTQQAASRSNEQFF,TGTGCCAGCACCCAGCAGGCAGCATCAAGGTCCAATGAGCAGTTCTTC
TRBV12-3/TRBV12-4,-,16,TRBJ2-4,-,CASSLEVALAKNIQYF,TGTGCCAGCAGTTTAGAGGTAGCGTTAGCCAAAAACATTCAGTACTTC
TRBV27,-,16,TRBJ1-4,TRBD1,CASSFSQGASREKLFF,TGTGCCAGCAGTTTTTCTCAGGGGGCTTCTCGGGAAAAACTGTTTTTT
TRBV7-9,-,11,TRBJ2-7,-,CASRLGVEQYF,TGTGCCAGCAGATTAGGGGTCGAGCAGTACTTC
TRBV7-2,-,15,TRBJ1-5,-,CASSLGGGHNQPQHF,TGTGCCAGCAGCTTAGGCGGTGGTCACAATCAGCCCCAGCATTTT
TRBV5-1,-,13,TRBJ1-6,-,CASSFSRESPLHF,TGCGCCAGCAGCTTTAGTCGGGAGTCACCCCTCCACTTT
TRBV25-1,many,15,TRBJ1-3,TRBD1,CASSDGQGRGNTIYF,TGTGCCAGCAGTGATGGACAGGGCCGCGGAAACACCATATATTTT
TRBV29-1,many,10,TRBJ2-5,-,CSARSGTQYF,TGCAGCGCCCGTAGCGGGACCCAGTACTTC
TRBV12-3/TRBV12-4,-,19,TRBJ2-1,-,CTSSFGRRLFHSAADEQFF,TGTACCAGCAGTTTTGGTAGGAGGCTATTCCATTCGGCGGCGGATGAGCAGTTCTTC
TRBV4-3,many,17,TRBJ2-1,TRBD2,CASSLTLAGEEYNEQFF,TGCGCCAGCAGCCTTACCTTAGCGGGAGAGGAGTACAATGAGCAGTTCTTC